This T cell receptor beta chain was identified in a study of cytomegalovirus exposure and HLA in healthy donors. About the research overall: Tens of millions of unique TCRs from HLA-typed donors were held in an early release of data.

Study observations and caveats: In a later analysis, most CMV-associated TCR beta chains appeared HLA-restricted. The records held CMV serostatus as the only immune exposure information.

The V gene lost 4 bases and the J gene lost 7 bases, with 11 bases spanning the gap. CDR1 and CDR2 from the germline V gene are GTSNPN and SVGIG (reference sequence). The CDR3 sequence is 12 residues long. A note on this clone: What it recognizes is unknown.

Researchers ran the PCR with 60 Vbeta and 13 Jbeta primers. Profiling relied on immunoSEQ multiplex PCR, and the TCRdb table lists in-frame clones only, not all of them. The top ten clones hold around 4.2% of a sample with about 65,000 clones, roughly 78% of them seen once. This clonotype was sampled from a woman under 40 in good health and CMV-seronegative. The sequenced sample consisted of PBMCs. V and J are TRBV30 and TRBJ2-1, with D possibly TRBD2 on 6 matching bases. CDR3 sequence (DNA): TGTGCCTGGAAAAAGGGGAGGAATGAGCAGTTCTTC. Amino acid sequence: CAWKKGRNEQFF.